This TCR beta chain was retrieved from a study of blood T cell repertoires in COVID-19. The overall study: The United States, Italy and Spain were the sources of the acute and convalescent COVID-19 samples. T cells, B-cell-depleted T cells, or PBMCs provided the cDNA or gDNA that served as material.

Original analysis: Estimates of nucleated cell counts were drawn from the amplification of reference gene primers. Measured with immunoSEQ multiplex PCR; TCRdb has only the in-frame clones, and not every one. V and J calls and clone size come straight from that table; D and trimming were deduced from the DNA. Among 50,000 to 80,000 clones listed, roughly 85% were seen once. The origin of this receptor is a woman aged 60-75 years with COVID-19, enrolled during active disease. The sequenced sample consisted of peripheral blood.

In DNA, the CDR3 is TGCGCCAGCAGTGAAGCGGGAGGGATTAATGAGCAGTTCTTC. It translates to CASSEAGGINEQFF. The chain joins TRBV10-1 to TRBJ2-1; TRBD2 aligns across 10 bases. Germline V gene sequence: CDR1 WNHNN, CDR2 SYGVQD (reference sequence). This CDR3 region has 14 residues. The J segment lost 7 bases and the V segment lost 3 bases, leaving 3 bases of the junction unmatched.